The next 23 T cell receptor beta chains were all read from a single sample in a study of T cells after yellow fever vaccination. Each CDR3 protein is one row after TCRdb ran MiXCR on the 5' RACE reads. This table has a few hundred thousand distinct CDR3 sequences, 4.1% appearing once. Sequenced material: PBMCs, taken 5 days after the yellow fever booster vaccination. Source of these receptors: a young man who received the YFV17D yellow fever vaccine.

This clonotype appeared many times. CDR3 nucleotide sequence: TGTGCCAGCAGGCCCGACAGGCACTCCTACGAGCAGTACGTC. Encoded protein: CASRPDRHSYEQYV. The chain recombines TRBV7-8 with TRBJ2-7; tentatively, D is TRBD1 (6 bases). Germline V gives CDR1 SGHVS, CDR2 FQNEAQ. V was pared by 6 bases and J by 0 bases, with 12 bases between. The CDR3 spans 14 residues.

The chain employs TRBV7-3 and TRBJ2-5, with D tentatively TRBD2 (5 bases). This CDR3 has 13 amino acids. Trimming cost V 5 bases and J 5 bases, with 12 bases left between them. Germline values: CDR1 SGHTA, CDR2 FQGTGA. The CDR3 DNA reads TGTGCCAGCAGCCCTGCCGGGGTGGAGACCCAGTACTTC. Encoded protein: CASSPAGVETQYF.

The chain has TRBV20-1 and TRBJ1-5; TRBD1 matches 9 bases. J lost 2 bases, V lost 3 bases, and 2 bases had no gene match. The length of the CDR3 is 14 residues. Germline V CDR1 and CDR2: DFQATT, SNEGSKA (reference sequence). CDR3 residues: CSARGQGGNQPQHF. DNA for the CDR3: TGCAGTGCTAGGGGACAGGGTGGCAATCAGCCCCAGCATTTT.

This clonotype appeared a few times. The rearrangement uses TRBV11-1 and TRBJ2-7; a weak D match, TRBD2 (5 bases). The CDR3 covers 14 residues. V lost 3 bases to trimming and J lost 6 bases, with 15 bases between them. CDR1 SGHAT and CDR2 FQDESV come from the germline V gene (reference sequence). The CDR3 here is CASSLRAYNGEQYF. CDR3 DNA sequence: TGTGCCAGCAGCTTGAGGGCTTACAACGGCGAGCAGTACTTC.

CDR3 residues: CAWSVPRQGVYEQYF. CDR3 in DNA: TGTGCCTGGAGTGTTCCAAGACAGGGGGTGTACGAGCAGTACTTC. The V call is TRBV30, the J call TRBJ2-7; 9 nucleotides align to TRBD1. Trimming removed 0 bases from V and 4 bases from J; junction bases left unmatched: 7. Germline lookup yields CDR1 GTSNPN and CDR2 SVGIG (reference sequence). The CDR3 length is 15 residues.

Only a few counts were recorded for this clonotype. This chain uses TRBV7-8 with TRBJ2-1; TRBD2 matches 14 bases. With 2 bases clipped from V and 1 base from J, the junction kept 4 bases outside the gene matches. The CDR3 contains 18 residues. Germline V gives CDR1 SGHVS, CDR2 FQNEAQ. CDR3: CASSLRTSGGSSYNEQFF. The CDR3 region has the DNA TGTGCCAGCAGCTTACGGACTAGCGGGGGGTCGTCCTACAATGAGCAGTTCTTC.

This chain joins TRBV12-3 or TRBV12-4 and TRBJ1-1; D is unresolved. The CDR3 consists of 14 residues. Trimming took 5 bases from V and 0 from J, leaving 10 bases between them. The CDR3 DNA follows: TGTGCCAGCAGTATCGAGAACCTGAACACTGAAGCTTTCTTT. Amino acid sequence: CASSIENLNTEAFF.

The chain links TRBV7-9 to TRBJ1-2; D might be TRBD1 (6 bases). This CDR3 is built from 17 residues. CDR1 SEHNR and CDR2 FQNEAQ come from the germline V gene (reference sequence). V was trimmed by 0 bases and J by 8 bases, leaving 22 bases between them. CDR3 bases: TGTGCCAGCAGCTTAGCGGGGTCGACGGGGGCAGGAAGGGGCTACACCTTC. Protein product: CASSLAGSTGAGRGYTF.

This chain uses TRBV5-1 with TRBJ2-5, with 14 bases lining up with TRBD2. CDR1 and CDR2 (germline): SGHRS, YFSETQ. The CDR3 sequence is 19 residues long. V lost 0 bases and J lost 0; bases outside the gene matches: 7. The CDR3 bases are TGCGCCAGCAGCTTGGCCGGGACTAGCGGGGGTCCCCACCAAGAGACCCAGTACTTC. This codes for CASSLAGTSGGPHQETQYF.

Notes on this clonotype: This may stem from a read error, because a much larger clone lies one nucleotide away. The V call is TRBV20-1, the J call TRBJ1-5, with TRBD1 matching 7 bases. The germline CDR1 and CDR2 sequences are DFQATT and SNEGSKA (reference sequence). The CDR3 runs to 16 residues. V gave up 3 bases and J gave up 5 bases; unmatched junction bases: 13. The CDR3: CSASQGGLVGYQPQHF. For the CDR3, the DNA is TGCAGTGCTAGCCAGGGGGGCCTCGTCGGCTATCAGCCCCAGCATTTT.

This clonotype was found many times. CDR3 amino acids: CASTQEQYF. The CDR3 bases are TGTGCCAGCACCCAGGAGCAGTACTTC. The rearrangement joins TRBV6-4 to TRBJ2-7, with D unclear. Per the germline V gene, CDR1 is MRHNA and CDR2 is SNTAGT. Trimming took 7 bases from V and 7 from J, leaving 5 bases between them. CDR3 length: 9 residues.

This rearrangement joins TRBV4-1 to TRBJ2-5, with unresolved D. The length of the CDR3 is 15 residues. Trimming pared 0 bases from V and 2 bases from J, leaving 10 bases between. Germline loops: CDR1 MGHRA, CDR2 YSYEKL. CDR3 amino acids: CASSQEGLGQETQYF. CDR3 in DNA: TGCGCCAGCAGCCAAGAGGGATTGGGACAAGAGACCCAGTACTTC.

This clonotype turned up a few times. This rearrangement joins TRBV4-3 to TRBJ2-2; no reliable D call. The CDR3 totals 15 residues. Trimming left V 0 bases short and J 4 bases short, with 9 bases between. Germline V gene sequence: CDR1 LGHNA, CDR2 YSLEER. The CDR3 sequence: CASSQERVSTGELFF. For the CDR3, the DNA is TGCGCCAGCAGCCAAGAACGGGTTTCCACCGGGGAGCTGTTTTTT.

Regarding this clonotype: Given a much more abundant clone one base away, this may be a read error. The CDR3 does not end in the conserved phenylalanine or tryptophan, so this is likely a read error. The J gene is TRBJ1-1, the V gene TRBV15, with D hard to call. CDR1 is LNHNV, CDR2 YYDKDF, per germline (reference sequence). This CDR3 has 15 residues. Trimming left V 1 base short and J 4 bases short, with 13 bases between. The CDR3 region is CATSRVRRLITEAFI. The CDR3 DNA is TGTGCCACCAGCAGAGTTCGGCGGTTAATCACTGAAGCTTTCATT.

The V gene is TRBV5-1, the J gene TRBJ1-2; 9 nucleotides match TRBD1. There are 16 residues in the CDR3. Trimming cost V 0 bases and J 2 bases; bases outside gene matches: 5. CDR1 and CDR2 (germline): SGHRS, YFSETQ. The CDR3 protein is CASSLAPGQGNYGYTF. The CDR3 DNA sequence: TGCGCCAGCAGCTTGGCCCCGGGACAGGGAAACTATGGCTACACCTTC.

The chain has TRBV4-1 and TRBJ1-1; D gene unclear. The CDR3 is 14 amino acids. Germline CDR1 is MGHRA and CDR2 is YSYEKL. Trimming took 1 base from V and 12 from J, leaving 18 bases between them. CDR3 in amino acids: CASSQAGRVGKTFF. In DNA, the CDR3 is TGCGCCAGCAGCCAAGCGGGTCGGGTGGGGAAGACTTTCTTT.

This clonotype came up a few times. The J gene is TRBJ2-7, the V gene TRBV18; D gene ambiguous. CDR1 is KGHSH and CDR2 is LQKENI in the germline V gene. The V end lost 3 bases, the J end lost 3 bases, and 15 bases lay between the germline ends. The CDR3 sequence is 15 residues long. CDR3 bases: TGTGCCAGCTCACCCGATCGCGGAGTCGGCTACGAGCAGTACGTC. The encoded protein is CASSPDRGVGYEQYV.

This clonotype was seen at least ten times. This chain connects TRBV19 to TRBJ1-5, with a possible D match to TRBD1 (6 bases). Germline V CDR1 and CDR2: LNHDA, SQIVND (reference sequence). Trimming cost V 7 bases and J 6 bases, with 19 bases left between them. The CDR3 consists of 15 residues. The CDR3 loop reads CASTSFGGQGQPQHF. The CDR3 DNA is TGTGCCAGTACCTCGTTCGGGGGCCAGGGTCAGCCCCAGCATTTT.

This clonotype has a handful of counts. The rearrangement links TRBV19 to TRBJ2-7, with a tentative D call TRBD1 (5 bases). Trimming cost V 5 bases and J 6 bases, with 14 bases left between them. CDR3 length equals 13 residues. Germline loops: CDR1 LNHDA, CDR2 SQIVND (reference sequence). The CDR3 region is CASSRVTGSEQYF. CDR3 bases: TGTGCCAGTAGTCGCGTCACAGGAAGCGAGCAGTACTTC.

The chain recombines TRBV4-1 with TRBJ2-3; a weak D match, TRBD2 (6 bases). V gave up 1 base and J gave up 0 bases, with 14 bases separating them. Germline CDR1 reads MGHRA; CDR2 reads YSYEKL. This CDR3 contains 17 residues. This CDR3 is CASSQAVRGWSTDTQYF. The CDR3 DNA reads as TGCGCCAGCAGCCAAGCCGTTCGGGGGTGGAGCACAGATACGCAGTATTTT.

This clonotype showed up just a few times. The V gene is TRBV29-1, the J gene TRBJ1-1; D is possibly TRBD1 (6 bases). The V gene lost 6 bases and the J gene lost 0 bases, with 11 bases spanning the gap. Germline V gives CDR1 SQVTM, CDR2 ANQGSEA. The CDR3 loop spans 13 amino acids. Written as DNA, the CDR3 is TGCAGCGTCGCGGGACATCTGAACACTGAAGCTTTCTTT. Amino acid sequence: CSVAGHLNTEAFF.

The chain employs TRBV6-1 and TRBJ2-3; 15 nucleotides line up with TRBD2. The V gene end was trimmed by 1 base and the J gene end by 4 bases; junction bases not matched to a gene: 0. Germline V gene lookup returns CDR1 MNHNS and CDR2 SASEGT. The CDR3 is made up of 16 amino acids. DNA of the CDR3: TGTGCCAGCAGTGAAGGGACTAGCGGGGGGGCAGATACGCAGTATTTT. It specifies CASSEGTSGGADTQYF.

This sequence joins TRBV19 and TRBJ2-5, with a possible D match to TRBD1 (5 bases). The V end lost 3 bases, the J end lost 4 bases, and 15 bases lay between the germline ends. CDR3 length: 15 residues. Germline V lookup: CDR1 LNHDA, CDR2 SQIVND (reference sequence). The CDR3 reads CASSILGVSGETQYF. The CDR3 region has the DNA TGTGCCAGTAGTATCCTAGGGGTTAGTGGAGAGACCCAGTACTTC. Complete variable domain (other parts from reference TRBV19 and TRBJ2-5): DGGITQSPKYLFRKEGQNVTLSCEQNLNHDAMYWYRQDPGQGLRLIYYSQIVNDFQKGDIAEGYSVSREKKESFPLTVTSAQKNPTAFYLCASSILGVSGETQYFGPGTRLLVL.